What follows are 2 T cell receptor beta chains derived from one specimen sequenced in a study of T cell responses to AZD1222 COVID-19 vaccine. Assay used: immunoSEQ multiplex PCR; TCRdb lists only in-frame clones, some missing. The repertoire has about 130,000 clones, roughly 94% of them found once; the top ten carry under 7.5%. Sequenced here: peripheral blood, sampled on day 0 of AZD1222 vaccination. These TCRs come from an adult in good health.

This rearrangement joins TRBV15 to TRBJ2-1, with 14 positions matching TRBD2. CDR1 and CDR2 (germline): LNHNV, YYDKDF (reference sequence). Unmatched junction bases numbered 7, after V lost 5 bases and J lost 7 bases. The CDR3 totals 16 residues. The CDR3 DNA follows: TGTGCCACCAGCTTAGAGACTAGCGGGAGGGGAAATGAGCAGTTCTTC. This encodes CATSLETSGRGNEQFF.

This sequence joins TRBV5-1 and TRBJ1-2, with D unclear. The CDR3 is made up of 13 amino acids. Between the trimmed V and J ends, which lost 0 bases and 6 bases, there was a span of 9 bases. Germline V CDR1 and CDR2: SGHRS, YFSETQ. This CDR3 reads CASSLVLGDGYTF. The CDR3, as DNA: TGCGCCAGCAGCTTGGTTTTGGGAGATGGCTACACCTTC.